This entry lists 7 T cell receptor beta chains sequenced from one sample in a study of shared clonotypes between healthy human individuals. Here immunoSEQ multiplex PCR was the method, and the copy in TCRdb shows in-frame clones only, minus some. The sample has some 92,000 clones; approximately 44% are singletons. The sequenced sample consisted of PBMCs. The receptor set was obtained from a woman aged 40 to 50 in good health. Some clones in this sample may be carry-over from other donors' samples.

This clone occurred a few times. This sequence joins TRBV5-1 and TRBJ1-4, with unresolved D. V was clipped by 5 bases and J by 2 bases, with 7 bases between them. The germline CDR1 and CDR2 sequences are SGHRS and YFSETQ. There are 13 residues in the CDR3. The CDR3 spells CASSHGTNEKLFF. The CDR3 coding sequence is TGCGCCAGCAGTCATGGGACTAATGAAAAACTGTTTTTT.

The chain joins TRBV6-5 to TRBJ2-2, with D perhaps matching TRBD1 (6 bases). The CDR3 covers 15 residues. The germline CDR1 and CDR2 sequences are MNHEY and SVGAGI. The V gene lost 0 bases and the J gene lost 6 bases, with 11 bases spanning the gap. As DNA, the CDR3 is TGTGCCAGCAGTTACTCCCCAGGGGCTTCCGGGGAGCTGTTTTTT. Amino acid sequence: CASSYSPGASGELFF.

The V call is TRBV29-1, the J call TRBJ2-6; D gene uncertain. Trimming took 1 base from V and 0 from J, leaving 10 bases between them. This CDR3 contains 16 residues. Germline lookup yields CDR1 SQVTM and CDR2 ANQGSEA. The chain's CDR3 is CSVEARSSSGANVLTF. Here the CDR3 DNA reads TGCAGCGTTGAAGCCCGCTCCAGCTCTGGGGCCAACGTCCTGACTTTC. The full variable domain, with the rest looked up from reference TRBV29-1 and TRBJ2-6, is SAVISQKPSRDICQRGTSLTIQCQVDSQVTMMFWYRQQPGQSLTLIATANQGSEATYESGFVIDKFPISRPNLTFSTLTVSNMSPEDSSIYLCSVEARSSSGANVLTFGAGSRLTVL.

Of note for this clone: Other DNA sequences in this sample translate to the same CDR3. The genes are TRBV6-1 and TRBJ2-7, with D hard to call. V was clipped by 5 bases and J by 2 bases, with 4 bases between them. Per germline, CDR1 MNHNS and CDR2 SASEGT. The CDR3 is made up of 11 amino acids. The DNA of the CDR3 is TGTGCCAGCAGTTATACCTACGAGCAGTACTTC. Translating gives CASSYTYEQYF.

This clone was seen many times. The gene calls are TRBV6-1 and TRBJ2-5; D possibly corresponds to TRBD1 (6 bases). Per the germline V gene, CDR1 is MNHNS and CDR2 is SASEGT. The CDR3 runs to 14 residues. V was shortened by 6 bases and J by 3 bases, with 14 bases between the two germline ends. Here the CDR3 reads CASSSQGRKETQYF. The CDR3 DNA sequence: TGTGCCAGCAGCTCACAGGGACGGAAAGAGACCCAGTACTTC.

The chain carries TRBV18 and TRBJ2-7; D not resolved. This CDR3 is 16 amino acids long. V was pared by 3 bases and J by 2 bases, with 17 bases between. The germline V gene has CDR1 KGHSH and CDR2 LQKENI. The CDR3 coding sequence is TGTGCCAGCTCACCTTATATCTGGACCGATCCCTACGAGCAGTACTTC. This gives the protein CASSPYIWTDPYEQYF.

The chain combines TRBV18 with TRBJ2-7, with TRBD2 matching 8 bases. CDR1 is KGHSH, CDR2 LQKENI, per germline. The CDR3 spans 15 residues. The junction had 6 bases not matched to a gene; V was cut back by 0 bases and J by 5 bases. DNA of the CDR3: TGTGCCAGCTCACCACCCGGGACTAGAAACCACGAGCAGTACTTC. Translating it yields CASSPPGTRNHEQYF.